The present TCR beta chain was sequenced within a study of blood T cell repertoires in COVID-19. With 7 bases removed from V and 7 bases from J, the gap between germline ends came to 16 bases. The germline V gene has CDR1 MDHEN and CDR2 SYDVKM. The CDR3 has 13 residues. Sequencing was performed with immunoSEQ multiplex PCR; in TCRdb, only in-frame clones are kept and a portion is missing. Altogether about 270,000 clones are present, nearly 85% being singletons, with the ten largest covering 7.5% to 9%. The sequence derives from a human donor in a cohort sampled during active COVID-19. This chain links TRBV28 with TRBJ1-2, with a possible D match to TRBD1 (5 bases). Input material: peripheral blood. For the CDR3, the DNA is TGTGCCAGCATGATGATTTCCAGGGTTGGCTACACCTTC. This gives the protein CASMMISRVGYTF.